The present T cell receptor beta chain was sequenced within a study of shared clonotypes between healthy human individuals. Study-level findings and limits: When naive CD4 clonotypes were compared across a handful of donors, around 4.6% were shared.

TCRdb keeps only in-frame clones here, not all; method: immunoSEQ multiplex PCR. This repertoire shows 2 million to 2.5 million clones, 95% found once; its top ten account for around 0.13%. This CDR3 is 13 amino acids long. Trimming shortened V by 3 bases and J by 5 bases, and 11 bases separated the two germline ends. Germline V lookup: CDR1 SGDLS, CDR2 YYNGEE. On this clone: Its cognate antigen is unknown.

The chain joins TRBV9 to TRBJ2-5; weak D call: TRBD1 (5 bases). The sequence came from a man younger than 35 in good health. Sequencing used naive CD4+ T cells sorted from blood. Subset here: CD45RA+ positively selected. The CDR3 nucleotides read TGTGCCAGCAGCGCCCAGGGAACGGAGACCCAGTACTTC. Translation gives CASSAQGTETQYF. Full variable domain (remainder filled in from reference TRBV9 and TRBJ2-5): DSGVTQTPKHLITATGQRVTLRCSPRSGDLSVYWYQQSLDQGLQFLIQYYNGEERAKGNILERFSAQQFPDLHSELNLSSLELGDSALYFCASSAQGTETQYFGPGTRLLVL.